Listed here are 25 T cell receptor beta chains from one sample, sequenced in a study of cytomegalovirus exposure and HLA in healthy donors. PCR primers comprised 60 Vbeta and 13 Jbeta primers. Some clones are missing from TCRdb's copy, which holds only in-frame ones; the method was immunoSEQ multiplex PCR. In the table there are some 93,000 clones, under 85% of which are singletons. Sequencing was done on a sample of PBMCs. The source of these receptors is a woman in her thirties or forties in good health and CMV-seronegative.

The chain links TRBV2 to TRBJ2-2; D is unresolved. Trimming removed 7 bases from V and 2 bases from J, with 5 bases in between. The CDR3 is made up of 12 amino acids. The germline CDR1 and CDR2 sequences are SNHLY and FYNNEI. The CDR3 is CASILNTGELFF. In DNA, the CDR3 is TGTGCCAGCATACTTAACACCGGGGAGCTGTTTTTT.

The V and J genes are TRBV28 and TRBJ1-5; 9 bases are a match to TRBD1. J was trimmed by 2 bases and V by 6 bases; bases with no gene match: 11. CDR1 and CDR2 from the germline V gene are MDHEN and SYDVKM. The CDR3 loop spans 17 amino acids. The CDR3: CASRPDRGGYGNQPQHF. DNA of the CDR3: TGTGCCAGCAGACCGGACAGGGGAGGATATGGCAATCAGCCCCAGCATTTT.

The chain recombines TRBV19 with TRBJ1-2; 9 nucleotides match TRBD1. CDR3 length: 13 residues. V shed 5 bases and J 9 bases; nucleotides not matched to a gene: 7. Germline V lookup: CDR1 LNHDA, CDR2 SQIVND (reference sequence). CDR3 DNA sequence: TGTGCCAGTAGTCGGGACAGGGACGAGAGCTACACCTTC. It specifies CASSRDRDESYTF. The full variable domain, rest sourced from reference TRBV19 and TRBJ1-2, is DGGITQSPKYLFRKEGQNVTLSCEQNLNHDAMYWYRQDPGQGLRLIYYSQIVNDFQKGDIAEGYSVSREKKESFPLTVTSAQKNPTAFYLCASSRDRDESYTFGSGTRLTVV.

V usage is TRBV27 and J usage is TRBJ1-1, with 8 bases fitting TRBD1. V gave up 5 bases and J gave up 11 bases; unmatched junction bases: 22. The V gene's germline CDR1 is MNHEY and CDR2 SMNVEV (reference sequence). The CDR3 length is 17 residues. Here the CDR3 reads CASSLGVHRGQASLAFF. Written as DNA, the CDR3 is TGTGCCAGCAGTCTCGGAGTCCACCGGGGACAGGCGAGTCTGGCTTTCTTT.

The V gene is TRBV9, the J gene TRBJ2-1; D call uncertain. This CDR3 is built from 14 residues. Trimming took 0 bases from V and 6 from J, leaving 10 bases between them. Germline V gives CDR1 SGDLS, CDR2 YYNGEE. The CDR3 here is CASSVGVVTNEQFF. The CDR3, as DNA: TGTGCCAGCAGCGTAGGTGTAGTAACCAATGAGCAGTTCTTC.

This chain links TRBV30 with TRBJ2-5; 7 nucleotides align to TRBD1. The CDR3 has 13 residues. With 5 bases clipped from V and 2 bases from J, the junction kept 5 bases outside the gene matches. Germline-derived CDR1 and CDR2 are GTSNPN and SVGIG (reference sequence). CDR3 amino acids: CAWWGQSQETQYF. The DNA of the CDR3 is TGTGCCTGGTGGGGACAGTCACAAGAGACCCAGTACTTC.

The chain recombines TRBV6-4 with TRBJ2-3, with a possible D match to TRBD1 (6 bases). CDR3 length: 15 amino acids. The V gene's germline CDR1 is MRHNA and CDR2 SNTAGT. V was clipped by 8 bases and J by 3 bases, with 18 bases between them. CDR3 protein: CASSNTGSGTDTQYF. The CDR3 nucleotides are TGTGCCAGCTCGAATACAGGGTCAGGGACAGATACGCAGTATTTT.

This clone has only a few counts. The gene calls are TRBV5-1 and TRBJ1-5; TRBD1 aligns across 7 bases. The trim removed 4 bases at V and 3 bases at J, leaving 4 bases unmatched. The germline gives CDR1 SGHRS, CDR2 YFSETQ. The CDR3 is 14 amino acids. CDR3 DNA sequence: TGCGCCAGCAGCCCAGGGGGAGTCAATCAGCCCCAGCATTTT. It codes for CASSPGGVNQPQHF.

This chain joins TRBV6-1 and TRBJ1-1; unclear D gene. The V gene's germline CDR1 is MNHNS and CDR2 SASEGT. V was shortened by 5 bases and J by 1 base, with 5 bases between the two germline ends. The CDR3 has 12 residues. The CDR3 sequence: CASSIANTEAFF. CDR3 bases: TGTGCCAGCAGTATAGCGAACACTGAAGCTTTCTTT.

There are a few counts of this clone. The chain combines TRBV6-1 with TRBJ2-1, with D possibly matching TRBD2 (5 bases). The ends were cut back, 0 bases at V and 4 bases at J, with 10 bases in the middle. The germline CDR1 and CDR2 sequences are MNHNS and SASEGT. The CDR3 has 15 amino acids. CDR3 sequence (DNA): TGTGCCAGCAGTGAAGCGCCGGGGAGTTACAATGAGCAGTTCTTC. It translates to CASSEAPGSYNEQFF.

The J gene is TRBJ2-7, the V gene TRBV5-8, with D possibly being TRBD1 (5 bases). Germline V lookup: CDR1 SGHTS, CDR2 YDEGEE. Trimming cost V 4 bases and J 0 bases, with 11 bases left between them. This CDR3 has 14 residues. The CDR3 region is CASSHRQGSYEQYF. CDR3 DNA sequence: TGTGCCAGCAGCCATCGTCAGGGCTCCTACGAGCAGTACTTC.

The chain links TRBV7-8 to TRBJ2-1; D not certain. CDR1 and CDR2 from the germline V gene are SGHVS and FQNEAQ. The CDR3 is 12 amino acids. The germline V and J ends were trimmed by 1 base and 8 bases, with 6 bases remaining between them. The CDR3 DNA reads TGTGCCAGCAGCTTAGTTGGGCATGAGCAGTTCTTC. Translated, it gives CASSLVGHEQFF.

The chain combines TRBV15 with TRBJ1-1; a possible D gene is TRBD1 (6 bases). Germline V gene sequence: CDR1 LNHNV, CDR2 YYDKDF (reference sequence). The CDR3 has 15 amino acids. The V and J ends lost 1 base and 7 bases respectively, with 16 bases between them. In nucleotides, the CDR3 is TGTGCCACCAGCAGAGGGGGCTCCGGACAGCTTGAAGCTTTCTTT. Encoded protein: CATSRGGSGQLEAFF.

This rearrangement joins TRBV7-2 to TRBJ1-2; D uncertain. The V gene's germline CDR1 is SGHTA and CDR2 FQGNSA. V lost 5 bases to trimming and J lost 7 bases, with 14 bases between them. The CDR3 extends over 13 amino acids. Written as DNA, the CDR3 is TGTGCCAGCAGCGAATCCGGGAGGCGTGGCTACACCTTC. Its protein product is CASSESGRRGYTF.

The chain joins TRBV10-2 to TRBJ1-5, with 7 nucleotides matching TRBD1. V was pared by 6 bases and J by 1 base, with 3 bases of the junction left unmatched. The CDR3 loop spans 14 amino acids. Germline lookup yields CDR1 WSHSY and CDR2 SAAADI. The CDR3 DNA follows: TGCGCCAGCAGGTCGACAGGGAGCAATCAGCCCCAGCATTTT. As protein: CASRSTGSNQPQHF.

This clone has just a few counts. The chain joins TRBV9 to TRBJ1-1; tentatively, D is TRBD1 (6 bases). CDR1 and CDR2 (germline): SGDLS, YYNGEE. This CDR3 comprises 15 residues. V dropped 5 bases and J dropped 4 bases, with 18 bases sitting between them. The CDR3 loop is CASRGAGVASTEAFF. The CDR3 coding sequence is TGTGCCAGCAGGGGGGCCGGAGTGGCGAGCACTGAAGCTTTCTTT.

The rearrangement links TRBV29-1 to TRBJ1-1, with a weak D call TRBD1 (5 bases). This CDR3 contains 13 residues. Germline CDR1 is SQVTM and CDR2 is ANQGSEA. V was trimmed by 5 bases and J by 7 bases, leaving 17 bases between them. CDR3 sequence (DNA): TGCAGCGTTCGGGCGGGGGGAAAAAGTGAAGCTTTCTTT. This encodes CSVRAGGKSEAFF.

The rearrangement uses TRBV15 and TRBJ1-4; D is possibly TRBD1 (6 bases). Germline values: CDR1 LNHNV, CDR2 YYDKDF (reference sequence). The length of the CDR3 is 15 residues. V lost 5 bases to trimming and J lost 0 bases, with 10 bases between them. This CDR3 reads CATSAGVATNEKLFF. DNA of the CDR3: TGTGCCACCAGCGCAGGGGTTGCAACTAATGAAAAACTGTTTTTT.

This rearrangement joins TRBV27 to TRBJ2-1, with TRBD2 identical over 8 bases. CDR1 is MNHEY and CDR2 is SMNVEV in the germline V gene (reference sequence). J gave up 6 bases and V 4 bases, and 8 bases lay outside the gene matches. CDR3 length: 15 amino acids. CDR3 coding DNA: TGTGCCAGCAGTTCTATAATAGCGGGATTCAATGAGCAGTTCTTC. Translating it yields CASSSIIAGFNEQFF.

The chain combines TRBV5-1 with TRBJ2-7; 10 bases align to TRBD2. The CDR3 is made up of 16 amino acids. V trimming: 1 base; J trimming: 6 bases; junction bases outside the gene matches: 10. Looked up from germline, CDR1 is SGHRS and CDR2 is YFSETQ. The CDR3 loop is CASSLLASGRTSEQYF. DNA of the CDR3: TGCGCCAGCAGCTTGTTGGCTAGCGGGAGAACCTCCGAGCAGTACTTC. Using reference TRBV5-1 and TRBJ2-7 for the parts outside the CDR3, the full variable domain is KAGVTQTPRYLIKTRGQQVTLSCSPISGHRSVSWYQQTPGQGLQFLFEYFSETQRNKGNFPGRFSGRQFSNSRSEMNVSTLELGDSALYLCASSLLASGRTSEQYFGPGTRLTVT.

V gene TRBV4-2 combines with J gene TRBJ1-6, with a possible D match to TRBD1 (6 bases). CDR1 is LGHNA, CDR2 YNFKEQ, per germline. The V gene lost 7 bases and the J gene lost 7 bases, with 14 bases spanning the gap. The CDR3 length is 14 residues. CDR3 protein: CASTGQTQNSPLHF. The CDR3 DNA reads as TGTGCCAGCACCGGACAGACACAGAATTCACCCCTCCACTTT.

This chain connects TRBV5-1 to TRBJ2-1; possibly TRBD2 for D (5 bases). This CDR3 region has 15 residues. Trimming shortened V by 6 bases and J by 3 bases, and 16 bases separated the two germline ends. CDR1 and CDR2 from the germline V gene are SGHRS and YFSETQ. For the CDR3, the DNA is TGCGCCAGCAATGGTATAGGACTCAACTACAATGAGCAGTTCTTC. It yields the protein CASNGIGLNYNEQFF.

The J gene is TRBJ2-5, the V gene TRBV10-3; 9 bases match TRBD2. There are 15 residues in the CDR3. J was trimmed by 5 bases and V by 3 bases; bases with no gene match: 7. Germline loops: CDR1 ENHRY, CDR2 SYGVKD. CDR3 amino acids: CAISDSRTSGETQYF. The CDR3 nucleotides read TGTGCCATCAGTGATTCCCGAACTAGCGGGGAGACCCAGTACTTC.

This rearrangement joins TRBV6-6 to TRBJ2-7; D may be TRBD2 (6 bases). V shed 10 bases and J shed 3 bases, with 16 bases lying between them. The CDR3 runs 13 residues. CDR1 is MNHNY and CDR2 is SVGAGI in the germline V gene (reference sequence). CDR3 residues: CATTTRGSYEQYF. The CDR3 nucleotides read TGTGCCACCACTACTCGGGGGAGCTACGAGCAGTACTTC.

The chain recombines TRBV29-1 with TRBJ2-3, with 12 bases fitting TRBD2. CDR3 length equals 14 residues. The ends lost 4 bases at V and 2 bases at J; junction bases unmatched: 1. CDR1 and CDR2 (germline): SQVTM, ANQGSEA. The CDR3 DNA sequence: TGCAGCGTTGGACTAGCGGGAGCCACAGATACGCAGTATTTT. This codes for CSVGLAGATDTQYF.